The 6 T cell receptor beta chains in this list originate from one sample, sequenced in a study of blood T cell repertoires in COVID-19. The method was immunoSEQ multiplex PCR; TCRdb's version includes in-frame clones alone and lacks a portion of them. Of 270,000 or so clones listed, about 90% were seen once; the top ten hold more than 9.5%. Sample: peripheral blood. The origin of the receptors is a woman in her thirties with COVID-19, enrolled during active disease.

The chain is built from TRBV18 and TRBJ1-5, with D maybe TRBD1 (6 bases). This CDR3 spans 15 amino acids. The ends were cut back, 3 bases at V and 1 base at J, with 10 bases in the middle. Germline assignment: CDR1 KGHSH and CDR2 LQKENI. CDR3 loop: CASSPLGASNQPQHF. The CDR3 region has the DNA TGTGCCAGCTCACCTTTGGGGGCAAGCAATCAGCCCCAGCATTTT.

V gene TRBV25-1 combines with J gene TRBJ2-2, with D possibly TRBD1 on 5 matching bases. Looked up from germline, CDR1 is MGHDK and CDR2 is SYGVNS. This CDR3 comprises 13 residues. V dropped 3 bases and J dropped 11 bases, with 13 bases sitting between them. The CDR3, as DNA: TGTGCCAGCAGTGATAATTTGCAGGGAGAGCTGTTTTTT. Its translation: CASSDNLQGELFF.

The rearrangement joins TRBV19 to TRBJ2-7; D possibly corresponds to TRBD2 (6 bases). CDR1 is LNHDA, CDR2 SQIVND, per germline (reference sequence). The V end was cut by 6 bases, the J end by 4 bases, with 13 bases between. This CDR3 is 13 amino acids long. The CDR3 protein is CASSPGDWYEQYF. CDR3 bases: TGTGCCAGTAGCCCGGGAGATTGGTACGAGCAGTACTTC.

The V and J genes are TRBV5-5 and TRBJ2-5, with a possible D match to TRBD2 (6 bases). The CDR3 contains 16 residues. With 0 bases removed from V and 1 base from J, the gap between germline ends came to 13 bases. CDR1 is SGHKS and CDR2 is YYEKEE in the germline V gene (reference sequence). CDR3 in amino acids: CASSLAWGVFQETQYF. CDR3 DNA sequence: TGTGCCAGCAGCTTGGCCTGGGGGGTTTTCCAAGAGACCCAGTACTTC.

The chain couples TRBV4-1 to TRBJ2-7; tentatively, D is TRBD1 (6 bases). Germline-derived CDR1 and CDR2 are MGHRA and YSYEKL. The CDR3 extends over 15 amino acids. V shed 1 base and J shed 3 bases, with 13 bases lying between them. This chain's CDR3 is CASSQGQVVDYEQYF. The CDR3 nucleotides read TGCGCCAGCAGCCAAGGACAGGTGGTGGACTACGAGCAGTACTTC.

This clone was detected only once. The chain recombines TRBV7-9 with TRBJ2-7; 8 nucleotides line up with TRBD2. From germline, CDR1 is SEHNR and CDR2 FQNEAQ (reference sequence). This CDR3 region has 18 residues. J lost 3 bases, V lost 4 bases, and 17 bases had no gene match. CDR3 DNA sequence: TGTGCCAGCAGCTACCCAAGTTCCAGCGGGGGACCTATCTACGAGCAGTACTTC. Its protein is CASSYPSSSGGPIYEQYF.